A selection of T cell receptor beta chains follows, all from one sample in a study of shared clonotypes between healthy human individuals. Assay used: immunoSEQ multiplex PCR; TCRdb lists only in-frame clones, some missing. The table includes about 590,000 clones, around 95% detected once. Sequencing input: naive CD8+ T cells sorted from blood. The receptors were sampled from a woman aged 25 to 39 in good health. The CDR3 runs from the conserved cysteine through the conserved F or W. A D gene is named only where the DNA matches it firmly. Some rows have no size entry. The others give once, few or many, or a class for an expanded clone.

j_call: TRBJ2-2
clone_size: -
v_call: TRBV7-6
d_call: -
cdr3_aa: CASSSPVGYGELFF
cdr3_nt: TGTGCCAGCAGCTCCCCGGTCGGCTACGGGGAGCTGTTTTTT

j_call: TRBJ2-7
clone_size: -
v_call: TRBV28
d_call: TRBD2
cdr3_aa: CASSFWTSGAPSYEQYF
cdr3_nt: TGTGCCAGCAGTTTCTGGACTAGCGGGGCCCCCTCCTACGAGCAGTACTTC

j_call: TRBJ1-1
clone_size: -
v_call: TRBV5-6
d_call: -
cdr3_aa: CASSWGVTEAFF
cdr3_nt: TGTGCCAGCAGCTGGGGGGTTACTGAAGCTTTCTTT

j_call: TRBJ2-7
clone_size: once
v_call: TRBV30
d_call: -
cdr3_aa: CAWRSANPYEQYF
cdr3_nt: TGTGCCTGGAGGTCAGCCAATCCCTACGAGCAGTACTTC

j_call: TRBJ2-5
clone_size: -
v_call: TRBV4-2
d_call: TRBD2
cdr3_aa: CASSQGTSGRGTWETQYF
cdr3_nt: TGTGCCAGCAGCCAGGGGACTAGCGGGAGGGGTACTTGGGAGACCCAGTACTTC

j_call: TRBJ1-5
clone_size: -
v_call: TRBV27
d_call: -
cdr3_aa: CASSFGKNQPQHF
cdr3_nt: TGTGCCAGCAGTTTCGGAAAAAATCAGCCCCAGCATTTT

j_call: TRBJ2-1
clone_size: -
v_call: TRBV23-1
d_call: TRBD1
cdr3_aa: CASSQKRGRPNEQFF
cdr3_nt: TGCGCCAGCAGTCAAAAGAGGGGGCGGCCGAATGAGCAGTTCTTC

j_call: TRBJ1-1
clone_size: -
v_call: TRBV6-1
d_call: -
cdr3_aa: CASSERRGLPEAFF
cdr3_nt: TGTGCCAGCAGTGAAAGGAGGGGGTTACCTGAAGCTTTCTTT

j_call: TRBJ2-2
clone_size: -
v_call: TRBV19
d_call: -
cdr3_aa: CASTLSPEGTGELFF
cdr3_nt: TGTGCCAGTACCCTATCCCCCGAGGGCACCGGGGAGCTGTTTTTT

j_call: TRBJ1-1
clone_size: -
v_call: TRBV27
d_call: -
cdr3_aa: CASSLARRDTEAFF
cdr3_nt: TGTGCCAGCAGTTTAGCCCGACGAGACACTGAAGCTTTCTTT

j_call: TRBJ1-2
clone_size: -
v_call: TRBV6-5
d_call: -
cdr3_aa: CASSSAPGYGYTF
cdr3_nt: TGTGCCAGCAGTTCAGCCCCAGGTTATGGCTACACCTTC

j_call: TRBJ2-7
clone_size: -
v_call: TRBV15
d_call: -
cdr3_aa: CATSGNREISYEQYF
cdr3_nt: TGTGCCACCAGCGGGAACAGGGAGATCTCCTACGAGCAGTACTTC

j_call: TRBJ2-1
clone_size: -
v_call: TRBV5-1
d_call: TRBD2
cdr3_aa: CASSLAGESYNEQFF
cdr3_nt: TGCGCCAGCAGCTTAGCGGGAGAGTCCTACAATGAGCAGTTCTTC

j_call: TRBJ1-1
clone_size: -
v_call: TRBV15
d_call: TRBD1
cdr3_aa: CATSKDRGRGAFF
cdr3_nt: TGTGCCACCAGCAAAGACAGGGGGCGAGGAGCTTTCTTT

j_call: TRBJ1-1
clone_size: -
v_call: TRBV2
d_call: -
cdr3_aa: CASSEVVRNTEAFF
cdr3_nt: TGTGCCAGCAGTGAGGTCGTTAGGAACACTGAAGCTTTCTTT

j_call: TRBJ2-1
clone_size: -
v_call: TRBV11-2
d_call: -
cdr3_aa: CASSLDPRAAYEQFF
cdr3_nt: TGTGCCAGCAGCTTAGATCCCCGGGCAGCTTATGAGCAGTTCTTC

j_call: TRBJ1-1
clone_size: -
v_call: TRBV27
d_call: -
cdr3_aa: CASSPRGNTEAFF
cdr3_nt: TGTGCCAGCAGCCCTCGGGGTAACACTGAAGCTTTCTTT

j_call: TRBJ1-2
clone_size: -
v_call: TRBV5-1
d_call: -
cdr3_aa: CAELRAVGYTF
cdr3_nt: TGCGCGGAACTAAGGGCGGTTGGCTACACCTTC